What follows are 2 T cell receptor beta chains derived from one specimen sequenced in a study of T cell responses to AZD1222 COVID-19 vaccine. The data were produced by immunoSEQ multiplex PCR, yet TCRdb's version contains in-frame clones alone and is incomplete. This table holds tens of thousands of clones, nearly 90% found once. Sequenced here: peripheral blood, sampled 28 days after the second AZD1222 dose. Receptors originate from an adult who received the AZD1222 COVID-19 vaccine.

The J gene is TRBJ2-6, the V gene TRBV12-3 or TRBV12-4; D is uncertain. V was clipped by 3 bases and J by 7 bases, with 4 bases between them. The CDR3 has 12 amino acids. CDR3 nucleotide sequence: TGTGCCAGCAGTTTTACAGCCAACGTCCTGACTTTC. Protein product: CASSFTANVLTF.

The CDR3, as DNA: TGCAGCGTTGAATGGCGGGACCGGTACAATGAGCAGTTCTTC. Protein sequence: CSVEWRDRYNEQFF. This chain uses TRBV29-1 with TRBJ2-1; D may be TRBD2 (6 bases). V lost 2 bases, J lost 4 bases, and 12 bases lay in between. This CDR3 is 14 amino acids long. In germline, CDR1 is SQVTM, CDR2 ANQGSEA.